Sequencing of this T cell receptor (beta chain) was carried out in a study of cytomegalovirus exposure and HLA in healthy donors. The CDR3 is made up of 16 amino acids. The V gene lost 3 bases and the J gene lost 5 bases, with 20 bases spanning the gap. Germline loops: CDR1 SGHRS, CDR2 YFSETQ. PCR used 60 Vbeta primers and 13 Jbeta primers. The assay was immunoSEQ multiplex PCR, and TCRdb's table has in-frame clones only and misses some. Of under 150,000 clones listed, 70% to 85% are singletons. Sequenced input: PBMCs. This chain uses TRBV5-1 with TRBJ2-5, with D tentatively TRBD2 (7 bases). This TCR derives from a young man in good health and CMV-seronegative. The CDR3 protein is CASSSNPRGGQETQYF. The CDR3, as DNA: TGCGCCAGCAGCTCGAACCCTAGGGGGGGCCAGGAGACCCAGTACTTC.